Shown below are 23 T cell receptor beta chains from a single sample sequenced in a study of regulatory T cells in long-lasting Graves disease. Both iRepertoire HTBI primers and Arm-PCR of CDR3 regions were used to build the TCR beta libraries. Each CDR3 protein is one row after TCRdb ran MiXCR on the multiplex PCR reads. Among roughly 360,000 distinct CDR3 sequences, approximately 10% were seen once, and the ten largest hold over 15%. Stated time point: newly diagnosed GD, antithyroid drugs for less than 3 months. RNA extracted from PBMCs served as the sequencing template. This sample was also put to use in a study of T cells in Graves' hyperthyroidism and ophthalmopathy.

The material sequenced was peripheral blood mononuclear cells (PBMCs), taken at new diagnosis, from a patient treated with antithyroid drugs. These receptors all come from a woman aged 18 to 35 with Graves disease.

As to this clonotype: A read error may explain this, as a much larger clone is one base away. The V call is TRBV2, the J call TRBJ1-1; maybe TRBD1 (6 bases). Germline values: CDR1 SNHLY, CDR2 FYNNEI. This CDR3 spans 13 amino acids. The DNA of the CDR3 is TGTGCCGGCAGTGGAACAGGGTACTCTGAAGCTTTCTTT. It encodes CAGSGTGYSEAFF.

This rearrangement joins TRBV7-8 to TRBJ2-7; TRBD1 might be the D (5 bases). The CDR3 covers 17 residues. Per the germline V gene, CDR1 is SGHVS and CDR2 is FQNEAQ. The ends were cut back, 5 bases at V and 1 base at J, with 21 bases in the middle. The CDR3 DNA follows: TGTGCCAGCAGCCTTAGGTGGGGAACAAGGGGTTCCTACGAGCAGTACTTC. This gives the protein CASSLRWGTRGSYEQYF.

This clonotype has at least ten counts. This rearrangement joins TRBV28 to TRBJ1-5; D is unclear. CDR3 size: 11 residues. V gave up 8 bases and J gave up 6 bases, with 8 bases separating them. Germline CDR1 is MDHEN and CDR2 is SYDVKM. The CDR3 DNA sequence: TGTGCCAGCTCGGAAAGTCAGCCCCAGCATTTT. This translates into CASSESQPQHF.

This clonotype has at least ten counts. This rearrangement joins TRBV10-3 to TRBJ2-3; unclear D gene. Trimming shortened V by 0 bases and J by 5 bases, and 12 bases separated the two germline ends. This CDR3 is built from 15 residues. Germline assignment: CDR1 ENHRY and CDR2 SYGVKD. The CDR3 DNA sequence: TGTGCCATCAGTGAGTCGACGGCAGGCCGAGATACGCAGTATTTT. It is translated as CAISESTAGRDTQYF.

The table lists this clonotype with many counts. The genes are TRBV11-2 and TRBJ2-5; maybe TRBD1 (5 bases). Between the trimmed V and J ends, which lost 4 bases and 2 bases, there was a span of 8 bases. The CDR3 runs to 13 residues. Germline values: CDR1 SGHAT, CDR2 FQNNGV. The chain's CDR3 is CASSSTVQETQYF. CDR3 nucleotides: TGTGCCAGCAGCTCGACAGTACAAGAGACCCAGTACTTC.

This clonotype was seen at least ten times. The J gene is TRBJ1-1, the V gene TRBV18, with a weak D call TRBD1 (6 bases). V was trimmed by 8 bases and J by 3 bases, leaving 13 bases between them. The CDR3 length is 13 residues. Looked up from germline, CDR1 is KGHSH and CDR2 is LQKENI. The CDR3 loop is CASSLQGDTEAFF. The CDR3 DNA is TGTGCCAGCAGTTTACAGGGTGACACTGAAGCTTTCTTT.

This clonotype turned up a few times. In DNA form, the CDR3 reads TGTGCCAGCACCCCACTCGGGAACACTGAAGCTTTCTTT. This sequence encodes CASTPLGNTEAFF. The chain joins TRBV6-2 or TRBV6-3 to TRBJ1-1; D not resolved. Trimming stripped 7 bases from V and 1 base from J, with 10 bases between. This CDR3 has 13 residues. Germline lookup yields CDR1 MNHEY and CDR2 SVGEGT.

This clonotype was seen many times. CDR3 protein: CASSLGPGGSQPQHF. DNA of the CDR3: TGCGCCAGCAGCTTGGGACCCGGGGGGAGTCAGCCCCAGCATTTT. The chain uses TRBV5-1 and TRBJ1-5; possible D gene TRBD1, 5 bases. Trimming left V 0 bases short and J 6 bases short, with 13 bases between. CDR1 SGHRS and CDR2 YFSETQ come from the germline V gene. CDR3 size: 15 residues.

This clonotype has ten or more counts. The CDR3, as DNA: TGTGCCAGCAGTTCTGGGCTAGCGGGAGGGCCGCACTACAATGAGCAGTTCTTC. The encoded protein is CASSSGLAGGPHYNEQFF. This sequence joins TRBV28 and TRBJ2-1; 12 bases line up with TRBD2. The germline gives CDR1 MDHEN, CDR2 SYDVKM. The CDR3 consists of 18 residues. The V segment lost 4 bases and the J segment 3 bases; nucleotides outside the gene matches: 10. Supplemented by reference TRBV28 and TRBJ2-1, the full variable domain reads DVKVTQSSRYLVKRTGEKVFLECVQDMDHENMFWYRQDPGLGLRLIYFSYDVKMKEKGDIPEGYSVSREKKERFSLILESASTNQTSMYLCASSSGLAGGPHYNEQFFGPGTRLTVL.

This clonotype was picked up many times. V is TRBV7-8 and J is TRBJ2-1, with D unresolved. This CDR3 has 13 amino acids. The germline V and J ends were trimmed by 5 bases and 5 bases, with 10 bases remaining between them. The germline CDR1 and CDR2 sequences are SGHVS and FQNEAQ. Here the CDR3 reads CASSTSANNEQFF. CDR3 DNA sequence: TGTGCCAGCAGCACATCAGCTAACAATGAGCAGTTCTTC.

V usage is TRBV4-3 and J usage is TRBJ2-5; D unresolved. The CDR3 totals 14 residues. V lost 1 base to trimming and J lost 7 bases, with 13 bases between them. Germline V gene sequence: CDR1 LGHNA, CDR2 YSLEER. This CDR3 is CASSQAHPPGTQYF. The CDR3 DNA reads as TGCGCCAGCAGCCAAGCGCACCCACCCGGGACCCAGTACTTC.

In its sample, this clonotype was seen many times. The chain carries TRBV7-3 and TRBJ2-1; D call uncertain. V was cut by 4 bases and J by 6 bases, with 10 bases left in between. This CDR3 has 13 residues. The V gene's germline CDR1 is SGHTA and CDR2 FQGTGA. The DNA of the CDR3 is TGTGCCAGCAGCTATGATACCCTCAATGAGCAGTTCTTC. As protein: CASSYDTLNEQFF.

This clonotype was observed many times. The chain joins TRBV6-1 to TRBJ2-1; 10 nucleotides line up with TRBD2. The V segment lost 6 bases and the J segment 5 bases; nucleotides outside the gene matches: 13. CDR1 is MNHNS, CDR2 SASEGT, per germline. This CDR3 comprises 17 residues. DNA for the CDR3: TGTGCCAGCAGACTGATCCCCGGGACTAGCGTCAACAATGAGCAGTTCTTC. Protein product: CASRLIPGTSVNNEQFF.

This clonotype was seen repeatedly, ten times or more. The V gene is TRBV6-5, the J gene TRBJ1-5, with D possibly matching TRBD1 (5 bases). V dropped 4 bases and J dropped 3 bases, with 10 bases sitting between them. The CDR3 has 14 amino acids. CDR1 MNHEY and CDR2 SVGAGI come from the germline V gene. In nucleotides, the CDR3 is TGTGCCAGCAGTTCATCAGGACACAATCAGCCCCAGCATTTT. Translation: CASSSSGHNQPQHF.

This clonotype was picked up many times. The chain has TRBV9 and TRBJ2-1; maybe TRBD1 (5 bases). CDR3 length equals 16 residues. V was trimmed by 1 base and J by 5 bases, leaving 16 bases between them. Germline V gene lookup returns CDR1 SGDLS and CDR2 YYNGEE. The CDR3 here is CASSVNWLWTHNEQFF. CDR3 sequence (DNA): TGTGCCAGCAGCGTAAACTGGCTATGGACACACAATGAGCAGTTCTTC.

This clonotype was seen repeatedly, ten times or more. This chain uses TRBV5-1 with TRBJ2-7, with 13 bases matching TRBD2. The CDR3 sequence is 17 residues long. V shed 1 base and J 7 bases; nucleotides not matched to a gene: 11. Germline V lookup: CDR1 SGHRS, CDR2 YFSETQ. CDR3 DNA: TGCGCCAGCAGCTTGCCTATAACTAGCGGGAGGGTAGAGGAGCAGTACTTC. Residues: CASSLPITSGRVEEQYF.

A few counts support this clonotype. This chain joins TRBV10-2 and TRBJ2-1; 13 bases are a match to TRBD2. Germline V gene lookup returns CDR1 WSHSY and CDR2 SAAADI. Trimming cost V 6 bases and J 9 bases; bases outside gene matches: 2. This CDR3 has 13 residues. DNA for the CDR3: TGCGCCAGCAGGGGACTAGCGGGAACTGAGCAGTTCTTC. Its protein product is CASRGLAGTEQFF.

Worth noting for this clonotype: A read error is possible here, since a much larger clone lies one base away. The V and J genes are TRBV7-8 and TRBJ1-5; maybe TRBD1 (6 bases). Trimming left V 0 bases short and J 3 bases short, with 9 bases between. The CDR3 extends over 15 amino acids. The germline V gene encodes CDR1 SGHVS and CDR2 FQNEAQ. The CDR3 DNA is TGTGCCAGCAGCTTAGCGACAGGCCTCAATCAGCCCCAGCATTTT. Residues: CASSLATGLNQPQHF.

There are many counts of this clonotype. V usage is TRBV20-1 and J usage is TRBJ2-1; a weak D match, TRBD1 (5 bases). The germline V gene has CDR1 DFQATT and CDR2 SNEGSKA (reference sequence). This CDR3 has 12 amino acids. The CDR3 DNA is TGCTCCCCGGCAGGGAACTACAATGAGCAGTTCTTC. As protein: CSPAGNYNEQFF.

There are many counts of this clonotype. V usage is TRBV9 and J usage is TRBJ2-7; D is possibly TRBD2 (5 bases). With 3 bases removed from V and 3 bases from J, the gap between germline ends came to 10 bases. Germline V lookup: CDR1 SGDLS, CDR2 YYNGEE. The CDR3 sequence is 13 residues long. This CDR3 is CASSATGIYEQYV. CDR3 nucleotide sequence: TGTGCCAGCAGCGCGACCGGGATCTACGAGCAGTACGTC.

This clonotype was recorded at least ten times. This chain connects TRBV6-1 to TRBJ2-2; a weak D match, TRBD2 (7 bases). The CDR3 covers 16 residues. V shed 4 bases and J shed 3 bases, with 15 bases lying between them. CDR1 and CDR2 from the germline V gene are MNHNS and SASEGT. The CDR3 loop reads CASSALTGGYTGELFF. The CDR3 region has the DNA TGTGCCAGCAGTGCACTCACGGGGGGCTACACCGGGGAGCTGTTTTTT.

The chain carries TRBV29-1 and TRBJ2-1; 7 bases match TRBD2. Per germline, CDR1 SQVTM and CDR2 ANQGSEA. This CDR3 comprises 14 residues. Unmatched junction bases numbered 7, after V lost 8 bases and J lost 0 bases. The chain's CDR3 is CSLRDYGSYNEQFF. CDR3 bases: TGCAGCTTGCGGGACTACGGCTCCTACAATGAGCAGTTCTTC.

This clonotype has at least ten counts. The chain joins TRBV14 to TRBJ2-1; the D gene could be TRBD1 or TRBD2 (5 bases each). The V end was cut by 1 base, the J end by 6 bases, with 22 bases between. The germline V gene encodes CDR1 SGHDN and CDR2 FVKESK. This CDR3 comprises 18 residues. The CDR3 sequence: CASSQGPWGRLVPNEQFF. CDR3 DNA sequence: TGTGCCAGCAGCCAAGGTCCGTGGGGACGTCTCGTTCCCAATGAGCAGTTCTTC.